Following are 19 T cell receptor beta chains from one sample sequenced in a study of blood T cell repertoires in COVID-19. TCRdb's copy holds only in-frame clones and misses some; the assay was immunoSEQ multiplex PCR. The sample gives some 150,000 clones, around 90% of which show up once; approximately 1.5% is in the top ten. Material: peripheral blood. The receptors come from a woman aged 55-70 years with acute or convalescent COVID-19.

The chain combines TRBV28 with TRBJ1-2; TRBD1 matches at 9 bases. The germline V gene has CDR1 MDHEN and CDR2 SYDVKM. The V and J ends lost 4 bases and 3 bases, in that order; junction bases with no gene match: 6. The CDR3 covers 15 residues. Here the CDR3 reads CASSSGTGNYYGYTF. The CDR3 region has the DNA TGTGCCAGCAGTTCAGGGACAGGGAATTACTATGGCTACACCTTC.

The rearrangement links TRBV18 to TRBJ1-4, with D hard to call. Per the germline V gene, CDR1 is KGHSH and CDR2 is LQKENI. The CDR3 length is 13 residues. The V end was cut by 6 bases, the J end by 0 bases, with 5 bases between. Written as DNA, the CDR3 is TGTGCCAGCTCCCGCGCAACTAATGAAAAACTGTTTTTT. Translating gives CASSRATNEKLFF.

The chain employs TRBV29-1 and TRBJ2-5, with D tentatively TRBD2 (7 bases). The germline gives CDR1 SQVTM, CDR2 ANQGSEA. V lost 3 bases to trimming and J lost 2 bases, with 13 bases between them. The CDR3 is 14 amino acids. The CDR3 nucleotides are TGCAGCGTTGACGGGGGGCGAAAACAAGAGACCCAGTACTTC. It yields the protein CSVDGGRKQETQYF. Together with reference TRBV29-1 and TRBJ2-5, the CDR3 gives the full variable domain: SAVISQKPSRDICQRGTSLTIQCQVDSQVTMMFWYRQQPGQSLTLIATANQGSEATYESGFVIDKFPISRPNLTFSTLTVSNMSPEDSSIYLCSVDGGRKQETQYFGPGTRLLVL.

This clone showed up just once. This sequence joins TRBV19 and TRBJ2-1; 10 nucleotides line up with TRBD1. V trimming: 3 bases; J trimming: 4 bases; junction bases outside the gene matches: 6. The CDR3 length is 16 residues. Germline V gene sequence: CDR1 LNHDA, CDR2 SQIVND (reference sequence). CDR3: CASSILRDRGYNEQFF. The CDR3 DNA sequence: TGTGCCAGTAGTATCCTCCGGGACAGGGGTTACAATGAGCAGTTCTTC.

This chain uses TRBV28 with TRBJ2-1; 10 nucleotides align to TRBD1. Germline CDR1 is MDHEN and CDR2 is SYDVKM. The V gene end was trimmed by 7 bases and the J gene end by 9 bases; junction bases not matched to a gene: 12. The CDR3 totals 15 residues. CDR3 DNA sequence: TGTGCCAGCACCCGGGACAGGGGAGCCTCTGGTGAGCAGTTCTTC. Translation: CASTRDRGASGEQFF. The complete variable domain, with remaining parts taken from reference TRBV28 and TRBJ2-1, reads DVKVTQSSRYLVKRTGEKVFLECVQDMDHENMFWYRQDPGLGLRLIYFSYDVKMKEKGDIPEGYSVSREKKERFSLILESASTNQTSMYLCASTRDRGASGEQFFGPGTRLTVL.

Here the CDR3 DNA reads TGTGCCAGTAGTATCAACAGGGGGCGGGCCGGGGCTTTCTTT. Its translation: CASSINRGRAGAFF. The rearrangement links TRBV19 to TRBJ1-1; TRBD1 agrees at 9 bases. This CDR3 region has 14 residues. Germline V gene sequence: CDR1 LNHDA, CDR2 SQIVND (reference sequence). V gave up 3 bases and J gave up 11 bases; unmatched junction bases: 10.

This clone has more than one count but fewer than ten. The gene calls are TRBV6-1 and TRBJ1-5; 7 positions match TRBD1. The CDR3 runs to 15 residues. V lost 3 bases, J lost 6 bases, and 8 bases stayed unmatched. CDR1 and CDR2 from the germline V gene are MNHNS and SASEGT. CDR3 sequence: CASSDPGQVRQPQHF. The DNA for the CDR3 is TGTGCCAGCAGTGACCCCGGACAGGTACGTCAGCCCCAGCATTTT.

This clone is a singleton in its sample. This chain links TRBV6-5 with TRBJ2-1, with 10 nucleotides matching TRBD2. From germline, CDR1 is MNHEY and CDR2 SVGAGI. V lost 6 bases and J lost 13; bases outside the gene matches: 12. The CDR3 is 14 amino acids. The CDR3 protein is CASSPRLAGDGQFF. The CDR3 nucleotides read TGTGCCAGCAGCCCCCGCCTAGCGGGGGACGGTCAGTTCTTC.

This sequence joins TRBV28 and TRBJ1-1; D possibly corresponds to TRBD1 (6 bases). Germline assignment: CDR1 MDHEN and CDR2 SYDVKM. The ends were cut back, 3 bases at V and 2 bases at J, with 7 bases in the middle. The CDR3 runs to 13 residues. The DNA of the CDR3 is TGTGCCAGCAGTTTCAGGGGTAACACTGAAGCTTTCTTT. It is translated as CASSFRGNTEAFF.

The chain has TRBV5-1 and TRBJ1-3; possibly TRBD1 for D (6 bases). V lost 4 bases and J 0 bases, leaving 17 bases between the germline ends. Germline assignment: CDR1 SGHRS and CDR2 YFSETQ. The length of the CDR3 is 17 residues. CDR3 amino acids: CASSRNSDRFSGNTIYF. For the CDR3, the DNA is TGCGCCAGCAGCCGTAATTCCGACAGGTTCTCTGGAAACACCATATATTTT.

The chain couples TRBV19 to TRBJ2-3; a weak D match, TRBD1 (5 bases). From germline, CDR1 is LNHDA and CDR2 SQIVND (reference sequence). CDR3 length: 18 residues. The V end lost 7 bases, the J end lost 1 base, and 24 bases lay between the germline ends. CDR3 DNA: TGTGCCAGTAACCCGTATGGAAGGGGTGACCAGGGCACAGATACGCAGTATTTT. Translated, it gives CASNPYGRGDQGTDTQYF.

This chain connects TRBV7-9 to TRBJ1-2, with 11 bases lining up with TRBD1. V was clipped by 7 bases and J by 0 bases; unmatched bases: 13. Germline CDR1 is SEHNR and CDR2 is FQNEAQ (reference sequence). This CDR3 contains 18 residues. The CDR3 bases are TGTGCCAGCACACCGGGACAGGGGGACTACCCAGCTAACTATGGCTACACCTTC. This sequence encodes CASTPGQGDYPANYGYTF.

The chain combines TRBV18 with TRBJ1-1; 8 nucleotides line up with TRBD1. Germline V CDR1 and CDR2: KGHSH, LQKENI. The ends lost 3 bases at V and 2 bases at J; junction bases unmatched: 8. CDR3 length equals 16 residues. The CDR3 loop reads CASSPRSGTGNTEAFF. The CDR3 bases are TGTGCCAGCTCACCTAGGTCCGGGACAGGAAACACTGAAGCTTTCTTT.

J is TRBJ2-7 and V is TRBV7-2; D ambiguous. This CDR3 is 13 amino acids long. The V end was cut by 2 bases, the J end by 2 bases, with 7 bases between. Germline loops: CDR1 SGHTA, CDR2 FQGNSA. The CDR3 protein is CASSLKRPYEQYF. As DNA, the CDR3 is TGTGCCAGCAGCTTAAAGAGGCCCTACGAGCAGTACTTC.

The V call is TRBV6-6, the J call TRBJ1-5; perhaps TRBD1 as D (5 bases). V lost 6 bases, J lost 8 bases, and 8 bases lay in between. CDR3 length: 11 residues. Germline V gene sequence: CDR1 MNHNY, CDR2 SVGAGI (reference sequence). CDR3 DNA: TGTGCCAGCAGCTCGGGGGAGCCCCAGCATTTT. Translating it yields CASSSGEPQHF.

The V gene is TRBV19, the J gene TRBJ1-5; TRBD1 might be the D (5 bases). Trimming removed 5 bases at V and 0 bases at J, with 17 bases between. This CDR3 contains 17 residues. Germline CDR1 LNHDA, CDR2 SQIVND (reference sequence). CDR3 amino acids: CASSRATELYSNQPQHF. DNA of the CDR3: TGTGCCAGTAGTCGGGCGACAGAGCTGTATAGCAATCAGCCCCAGCATTTT.

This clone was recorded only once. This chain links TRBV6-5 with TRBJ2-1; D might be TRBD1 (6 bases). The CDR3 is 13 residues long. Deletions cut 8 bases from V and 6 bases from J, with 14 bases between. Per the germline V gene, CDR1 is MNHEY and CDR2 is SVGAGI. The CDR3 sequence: CASGRSQGNEQFF. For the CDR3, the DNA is TGTGCCAGCGGCCGATCACAGGGCAATGAGCAGTTCTTC.

CDR3 protein: CASSIAMAGSPLHF. CDR3 nucleotides: TGTGCCAGTAGTATTGCTATGGCGGGTTCACCCCTCCACTTT. The rearrangement uses TRBV19 and TRBJ1-6; D ambiguous. The germline CDR1 and CDR2 sequences are LNHDA and SQIVND (reference sequence). Trimming shortened V by 3 bases and J by 9 bases, and 12 bases separated the two germline ends. CDR3 size: 14 residues.

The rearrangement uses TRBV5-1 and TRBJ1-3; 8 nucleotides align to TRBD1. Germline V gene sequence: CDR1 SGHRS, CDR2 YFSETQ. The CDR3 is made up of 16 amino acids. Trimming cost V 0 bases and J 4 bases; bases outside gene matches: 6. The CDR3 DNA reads TGCGCCAGCAGCTTGGGAGGACAGGGAAGGGGAAACACCATATATTTT. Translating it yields CASSLGGQGRGNTIYF.